There are many counts of the clone carrying this TCR beta chain. Its antigen is undetermined. This record belongs to a study of T cells after yellow fever vaccination. Overall study: The SMART-Seq v4 Ultra Low Input method served to prepare the low-cell-number fractions.

A process of 5'RACE template switching, which added a universal primer site and UMIs, was used to make TCR cDNA. TCRdb passed the 5' RACE reads through MiXCR, listing each CDR3 protein once. The data hold approximately 150,000 distinct CDR3 sequences, with 6.5% to 8.5% observed a single time. Study results and limitations: Contamination by abundant bulk-population clonotypes could be present in FACS-sorted repertoires. Though weaker, the secondary response peaked faster, on day 5 versus 15.

The V end lost 7 bases, the J end lost 2 bases, and 16 bases lay between the germline ends. Germline V gives CDR1 DFQATT, CDR2 SNEGSKA (reference sequence). The length of the CDR3 is 14 residues. The chain has TRBV20-1 and TRBJ2-3; possible D gene TRBD2, 6 bases. The sample in question was CD4+ T cells sorted from PBMCs, obtained 5 days after the yellow fever booster vaccination. The TCR was taken from a man aged 25 to 40 who received the YFV17D yellow fever vaccine. This chain's CDR3 is CSGISAGNTDTQYF. CDR3 coding DNA: TGCAGTGGCATATCGGCGGGGAACACAGATACGCAGTATTTT.